The rows below give T cell receptor beta chains drawn from one sample of a study of T cells expressing NK-cell markers. After re-calling the 5' RACE reads, TCRdb lists one entry per CDR3 protein, DNA absent. There are 400,000 to 500,000 distinct CDR3 sequences in the sample, with about 7.1% held by the top ten. Source material: blood T cells: a sorted CD56 or NKG2C T cell subset, CD4+ or CD8+ T cells, or bulk PBMC T cells (not recorded which). The receptors stem from a woman between 18 and 70 years old in good health. Both conserved end residues are part of each CDR3.

V,J,CDR3
TRBV20-1,TRBJ2-5,CSAPRQGILETQYF
TRBV25-1,TRBJ1-2,CASWGEYGYTF
TRBV6-1,TRBJ2-1,CASGLGLSINEQFF
TRBV18,TRBJ1-6,CASSPRQDSPLHF
TRBV4-3,TRBJ1-5,CASSQDGVGVNQPQHF
TRBV11-1,TRBJ2-3,CASSPIFLSSGSTDTQYF
TRBV2,TRBJ2-1,CARTTTDNEQFF
TRBV12-3/TRBV12-4,TRBJ2-1,CASSPLRNEQFF
TRBV24-1,TRBJ2-7,CATGDGRRDEQYF
TRBV6-2/TRBV6-3,TRBJ1-5,CASSYSRGTGQPQHF
TRBV20-1,TRBJ1-2,CSARDRGGYGYTF
TRBV20-1,TRBJ2-5,CSARNPLVAETQYF
TRBV29-1,TRBJ2-2,CSVVVLGELFF
TRBV29-1,TRBJ2-1,CSAGQGSNEQFF
TRBV12-3/TRBV12-4,TRBJ2-1,CASSQTSATNEQFF
TRBV20-1,TRBJ1-5,CSAPTGWRQPQHF
TRBV3-1,TRBJ2-7,CASSQTGLTTYEQYF
TRBV20-1,TRBJ1-1,CSVRKAGRWTEAFF
TRBV27,TRBJ1-1,CASSLGGGQGEAFF
TRBV6-1,TRBJ2-1,CASSAAGGPYNEQFF
TRBV7-8,TRBJ2-4,CASSLEGQVLGNIQYF
TRBV6-2/TRBV6-3,TRBJ2-3,CASSFFGTGDTQYF
TRBV15,TRBJ2-7,CATSRDPGVSYEQYF
TRBV4-3,TRBJ1-1,CASSQVMEGNTEAFF
TRBV7-7,TRBJ2-2,CASSADRTGELFF
TRBV7-3,TRBJ2-1,CASSLTGGGRNEQFF
TRBV20-1,TRBJ2-7,CSASEGSTYEQYF
TRBV12-3/TRBV12-4,TRBJ2-5,CASSFRVAGGETQYF
TRBV28,TRBJ2-7,CASSLLGVSGYEQYF
TRBV5-1,TRBJ2-1,CASRRESLNEQFF
TRBV9,TRBJ2-3,CASSGGDRYMDTQYF
TRBV5-1,TRBJ1-2,CASSLDLDRGYGYTF
TRBV5-5,TRBJ2-5,CASSSGIKETQYF
TRBV14,TRBJ2-7,CASSPGPSSYEQYF
TRBV5-4,TRBJ1-2,CASSPQDNYGYTF
TRBV4-3,TRBJ2-2,CATGRVPNTGELFF
TRBV4-2,TRBJ1-2,CASSQGTDNYGYTF
TRBV18,TRBJ2-1,CASSPLRSYNEQFF
TRBV19,TRBJ2-3,CASSSGRASDTQYF
TRBV20-1,TRBJ2-1,CSSSRYSYNEQFF
TRBV5-1,TRBJ1-6,CASSLGQGVRSPLHF
TRBV6-5,TRBJ2-1,CASSYQPPYNEQFF
TRBV18,TRBJ1-2,CASSPGSGADYGYTF
TRBV20-1,TRBJ2-1,CSARRAGELRNEQFF
TRBV25-1,TRBJ1-4,CASSEWSEWKLFF
TRBV10-3,TRBJ2-1,CAISLQGVYNEQFF
TRBV6-1,TRBJ1-1,CASRHHQERGTEAFF
TRBV24-1,TRBJ2-2,CATSDASGRRSAGELFF
TRBV15,TRBJ2-1,CATGRVLYEQFF
TRBV4-2,TRBJ2-1,CASSREQAGGTYNEQFF
TRBV20-1,TRBJ2-7,CSAITRTGTHEQYF
TRBV12-3/TRBV12-4,TRBJ2-3,CASSTWEDTDTQYF
TRBV29-1,TRBJ2-2,CSVAEGAGELFF
TRBV20-1,TRBJ2-4,CRGRQGGNIQYF
TRBV20-1,TRBJ2-2,CSVPGTGELFF